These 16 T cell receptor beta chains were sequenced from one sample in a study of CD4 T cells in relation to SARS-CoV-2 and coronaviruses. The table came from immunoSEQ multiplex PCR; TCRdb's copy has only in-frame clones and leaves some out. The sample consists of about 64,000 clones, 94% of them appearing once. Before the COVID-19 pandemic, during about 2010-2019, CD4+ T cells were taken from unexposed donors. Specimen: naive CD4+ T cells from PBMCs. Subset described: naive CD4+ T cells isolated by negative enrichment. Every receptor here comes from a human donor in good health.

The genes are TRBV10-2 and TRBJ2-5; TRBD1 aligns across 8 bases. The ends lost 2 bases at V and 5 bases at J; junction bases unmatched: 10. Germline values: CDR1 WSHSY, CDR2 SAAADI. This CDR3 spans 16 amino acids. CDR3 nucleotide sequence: TGCGCCAGCAGTGAGCGTGAGACAGGGGCAGTTGAGACCCAGTACTTC. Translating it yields CASSERETGAVETQYF.

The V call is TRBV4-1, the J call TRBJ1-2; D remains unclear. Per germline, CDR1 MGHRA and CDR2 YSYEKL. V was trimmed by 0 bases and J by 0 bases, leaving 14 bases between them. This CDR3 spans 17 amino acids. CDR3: CASSQDGLRKTNYGYTF. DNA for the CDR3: TGCGCCAGCAGCCAAGATGGTCTGAGGAAAACTAACTATGGCTACACCTTC.

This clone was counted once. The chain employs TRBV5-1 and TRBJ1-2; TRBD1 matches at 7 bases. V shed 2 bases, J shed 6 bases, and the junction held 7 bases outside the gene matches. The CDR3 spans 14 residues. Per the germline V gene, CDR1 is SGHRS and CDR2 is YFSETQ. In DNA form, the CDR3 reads TGCGCCAGCAGCTTCGGACAGGAGCCTAATGGCTACACCTTC. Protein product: CASSFGQEPNGYTF.

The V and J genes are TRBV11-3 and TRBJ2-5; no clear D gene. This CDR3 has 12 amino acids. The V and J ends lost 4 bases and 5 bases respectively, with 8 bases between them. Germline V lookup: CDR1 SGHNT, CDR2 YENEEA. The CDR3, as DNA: TGTGCCAGCAGCTCCGGTGGGGAGACCCAGTACTTC. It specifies CASSSGGETQYF. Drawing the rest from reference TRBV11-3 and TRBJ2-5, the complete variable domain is EAGVVQSPRYKIIEKKQPVAFWCNPISGHNTLYWYLQNLGQGPELLIRYENEEAVDDSQLPKDRFSAERLKGVDSTLKIQPAELGDSAVYLCASSSGGETQYFGPGTRLLVL.

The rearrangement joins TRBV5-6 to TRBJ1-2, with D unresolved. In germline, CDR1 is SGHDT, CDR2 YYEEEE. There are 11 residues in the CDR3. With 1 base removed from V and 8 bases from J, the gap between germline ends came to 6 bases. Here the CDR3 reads CASSLNGGYTF. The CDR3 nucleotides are TGTGCCAGCAGCTTGAATGGCGGCTACACCTTC.

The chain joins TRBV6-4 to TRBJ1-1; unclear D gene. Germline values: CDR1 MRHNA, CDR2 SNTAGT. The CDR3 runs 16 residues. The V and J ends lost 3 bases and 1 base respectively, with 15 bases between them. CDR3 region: CASSEIYVLRNTEAFF. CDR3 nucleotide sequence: TGTGCCAGCAGTGAAATTTACGTCCTGCGGAACACTGAAGCTTTCTTT.

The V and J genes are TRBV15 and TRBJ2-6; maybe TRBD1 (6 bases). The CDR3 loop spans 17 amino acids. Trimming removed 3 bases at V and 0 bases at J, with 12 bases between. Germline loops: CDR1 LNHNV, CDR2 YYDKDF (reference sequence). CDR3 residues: CATSSGRGVSGANVLTF. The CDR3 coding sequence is TGTGCCACCAGCAGTGGCAGGGGTGTCTCTGGGGCCAACGTCCTGACTTTC.

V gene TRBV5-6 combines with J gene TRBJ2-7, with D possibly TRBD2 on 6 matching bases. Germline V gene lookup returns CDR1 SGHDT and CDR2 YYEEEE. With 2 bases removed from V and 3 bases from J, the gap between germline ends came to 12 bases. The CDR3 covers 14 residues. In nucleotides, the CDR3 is TGTGCCAGCAGCTTAAGGGGACTCGTCTACGAGCAGTACTTC. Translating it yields CASSLRGLVYEQYF.

The CDR3 loop is CASSGSTYNEQFF. The CDR3 nucleotides read TGTGCCAGCAGCGGAAGTACCTACAATGAGCAGTTCTTC. The rearrangement uses TRBV7-9 and TRBJ2-1; D gene unclear. V lost 5 bases and J lost 2, with 7 bases in between. The CDR3 sequence is 13 residues long. In germline, CDR1 is SEHNR, CDR2 FQNEAQ (reference sequence).

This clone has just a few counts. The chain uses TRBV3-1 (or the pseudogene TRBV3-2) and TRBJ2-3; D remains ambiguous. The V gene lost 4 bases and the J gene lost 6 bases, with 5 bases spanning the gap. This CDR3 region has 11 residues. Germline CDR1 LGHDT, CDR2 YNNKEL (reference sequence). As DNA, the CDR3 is TGTGCCAGCAGCCTAAGGGATACGCAGTATTTT. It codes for CASSLRDTQYF.

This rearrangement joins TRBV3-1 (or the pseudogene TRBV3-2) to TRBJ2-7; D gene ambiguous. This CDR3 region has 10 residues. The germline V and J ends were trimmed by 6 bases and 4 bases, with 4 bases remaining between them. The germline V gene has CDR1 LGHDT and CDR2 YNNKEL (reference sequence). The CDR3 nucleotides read TGTGCCAGCAGGACTTACGAGCAGTACTTC. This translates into CASRTYEQYF.

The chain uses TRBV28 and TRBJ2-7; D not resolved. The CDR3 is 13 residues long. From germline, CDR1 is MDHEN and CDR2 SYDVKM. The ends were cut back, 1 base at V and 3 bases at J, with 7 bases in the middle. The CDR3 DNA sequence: TGTGCCAGCAGTTTATATGGAGACTACGAGCAGTACTTC. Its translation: CASSLYGDYEQYF.

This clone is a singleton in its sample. Here the CDR3 reads CASSPGLSGNTIYF. In DNA, the CDR3 is TGTGCCAGCTCACCGGGACTGTCTGGAAACACCATATATTTT. The rearrangement links TRBV18 to TRBJ1-3; a possible D gene is TRBD1 (5 bases). The CDR3 extends over 14 amino acids. Germline V lookup: CDR1 KGHSH, CDR2 LQKENI. Between the trimmed V and J ends, which lost 3 bases and 1 base, there was a span of 7 bases. Complete variable domain (other parts from reference TRBV18 and TRBJ1-3): NAGVMQNPRHLVRRRGQEARLRCSPMKGHSHVYWYRQLPEEGLKFMVYLQKENIIDESGMPKERFSAEFPKEGPSILRIQQVVRGDSAAYFCASSPGLSGNTIYFGEGSWLTVV.

CDR3 sequence (DNA): TGTGCCAGCAGCTTGGCGTTACTCCAGCATTTT. It is translated as CASSLALLQHF. The gene calls are TRBV5-8 and TRBJ1-5; D gene uncertain. CDR3 size: 11 residues. Germline V lookup: CDR1 SGHTS, CDR2 YDEGEE. Trimming removed 0 bases from V and 12 bases from J, with 7 bases in between.

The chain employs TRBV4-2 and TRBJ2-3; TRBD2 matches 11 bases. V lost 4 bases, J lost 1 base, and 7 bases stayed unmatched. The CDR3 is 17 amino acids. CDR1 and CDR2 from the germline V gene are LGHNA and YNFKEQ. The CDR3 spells CASSPPRLAGRTDTQYF. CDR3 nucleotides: TGTGCCAGCAGCCCCCCCCGACTAGCGGGACGCACAGATACGCAGTATTTT.

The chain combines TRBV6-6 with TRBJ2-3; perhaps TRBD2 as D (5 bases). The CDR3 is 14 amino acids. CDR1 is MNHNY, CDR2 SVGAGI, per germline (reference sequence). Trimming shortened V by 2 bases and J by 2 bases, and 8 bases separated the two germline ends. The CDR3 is CASSYVGVTDTQYF. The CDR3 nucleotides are TGTGCCAGCAGTTACGTGGGAGTCACAGATACGCAGTATTTT.